This T cell receptor beta chain was documented in a study of PD-1 blockade in classical Hodgkin lymphoma. Overall study findings and caveats: Underlying causes for the observed repertoire differences were not defined, possibly disease activity or prior therapy. Reported findings placed baseline TCR diversity lower in newly diagnosed patients (compared with healthy donors).

Time point denoted: newly diagnosed, previously untreated cHL patient sample. Investigators isolated CD4+ T cells from thawed PBMCs through magnetic negative selection. Germline CDR1 is SNHLY and CDR2 is FYNNEI. The V and J ends lost 6 bases and 1 base respectively, with 4 bases between them. This CDR3 is 12 amino acids long. In this sample, this clone turned up a few times. The antigen remains unidentified. The table came from immunoSEQ multiplex PCR; TCRdb's copy has only in-frame clones and leaves some out. The table includes nearly 35,000 clones, 85% to 90% detected once. The source is a human donor with classical Hodgkin lymphoma. The sequenced sample consisted of CD4+ T cells from blood. The rearrangement uses TRBV2 and TRBJ1-3; the D is unclear. The CDR3 here is CASRRSGNTIYF. CDR3 in DNA: TGTGCCAGCAGAAGGTCTGGAAACACCATATATTTT.